Below, 23 T cell receptor beta chains from the same sample are listed, as sequenced in a study of CD8 T cells in ankylosing spondylitis. TCRdb itself ran the 5' RACE reads through MiXCR, one entry per CDR3 protein. The repertoire holds roughly 220,000 distinct CDR3 sequences, with roughly 10% as singletons. Sample: blood, either unsorted or a sorted T cell fraction (not recorded which). These receptors were obtained from a male donor with ankylosing spondylitis or in good health (not recorded which).

On this clonotype: A much larger clone is a single base away; this may be a read error. The rearrangement uses TRBV7-2 and TRBJ1-2; D is unclear. Germline lookup yields CDR1 SGHTA and CDR2 FQGNSA. The CDR3 contains 13 residues. With 2 bases removed from V and 4 bases from J, the gap between germline ends came to 8 bases. The CDR3 is CASSLPQFYGYTF. The DNA for the CDR3 is TGTGCCAGCAGCTTACCGCAGTTCTATGGCTACACCTTC.

In its sample, this clonotype was seen a few times. The chain links TRBV7-2 to TRBJ1-3; tentatively, D is TRBD1 (6 bases). The V gene's germline CDR1 is SGHTA and CDR2 FQGNSA. The CDR3 extends over 18 amino acids. The V end was cut by 0 bases, the J end by 0 bases, with 15 bases between. The CDR3 DNA follows: TGTGCCAGCAGCTTAGCTGGGGGGGGCGAACCCTCTGGAAACACCATATATTTT. It codes for CASSLAGGGEPSGNTIYF.

This clonotype occurred many times. This sequence joins TRBV20-1 and TRBJ2-7; the match to TRBD1 covers 7 bases. V dropped 3 bases and J dropped 4; count of bases not matched to a gene: 9. The CDR3 extends over 14 amino acids. Germline V gene data show CDR1 as DFQATT and CDR2 as SNEGSKA (reference sequence). In DNA, the CDR3 is TGCAGTGCTAGTACCGGGACAGTGCTTTACGAGCAGTACTTC. It codes for CSASTGTVLYEQYF.

This clonotype was seen at least ten times. The CDR3 region has the DNA TGTGCCAGCAGCACACCGGGACAACCTTCCTACGAGCAGTACTTC. Its translation: CASSTPGQPSYEQYF. V is TRBV7-9 and J is TRBJ2-7; D perhaps matches TRBD1 (6 bases). CDR3 length: 15 residues. From germline, CDR1 is SEHNR and CDR2 FQNEAQ (reference sequence). Trimming cost V 5 bases and J 1 base, with 15 bases left between them.

V usage is TRBV5-1 and J usage is TRBJ2-3; D is perhaps TRBD1 (6 bases). The germline V gene has CDR1 SGHRS and CDR2 YFSETQ. V dropped 4 bases and J dropped 0 bases, with 24 bases sitting between them. The CDR3 is 19 residues long. This chain's CDR3 is CASSAGTAWGQASTDTQYF. CDR3 DNA sequence: TGCGCCAGCAGCGCCGGTACGGCCTGGGGGCAGGCTAGCACAGATACGCAGTATTTT.

A word on this clonotype: A single base separates this from a much larger clone, so it may be a read error. The CDR3 protein is CSVEGAETQYF. The CDR3 nucleotides are TGCAGCGTTGAAGGAGCAGAGACCCAGTACTTC. This chain uses TRBV29-1 with TRBJ2-5, with D unclear. Per the germline V gene, CDR1 is SQVTM and CDR2 is ANQGSEA. This CDR3 has 11 residues. Trimming took 1 base from V and 4 from J, leaving 4 bases between them.

The genes are TRBV7-2 and TRBJ1-4; D perhaps matches TRBD1 (5 bases). The CDR3 sequence is 16 residues long. V shed 0 bases and J shed 5 bases, with 13 bases lying between them. The germline V gene has CDR1 SGHTA and CDR2 FQGNSA. CDR3 bases: TGTGCCAGCAGCTTAGCCTTGGGGCTGGGAAATGAAAAACTGTTTTTT. It specifies CASSLALGLGNEKLFF.

In this sample, this clonotype turned up a few times. V gene TRBV7-8 combines with J gene TRBJ2-3; no clear D. Germline V gives CDR1 SGHVS, CDR2 FQNEAQ. The CDR3 is 14 residues long. Trimming left V 3 bases short and J 2 bases short, with 9 bases between. Here the CDR3 DNA reads TGTGCCAGCAGCTTTGCCTTTTACACAGATACGCAGTATTTT. Translated, it gives CASSFAFYTDTQYF.

This clonotype was found many times. The CDR3 sequence: CASSLEGTNTEAFF. The CDR3 DNA is TGTGCCAGCAGCTTGGAGGGTACAAACACTGAAGCTTTCTTT. This sequence joins TRBV5-5 and TRBJ1-1; D gene uncertain. Germline-derived CDR1 and CDR2 are SGHKS and YYEKEE (reference sequence). The CDR3 totals 14 residues. V was shortened by 0 bases and J by 2 bases, with 8 bases between the two germline ends.

There are a few counts of this clonotype. Mismatch with germline at one junction end may stem from a read error. CDR3: CASSLGGGPSFEQYF. CDR3 nucleotides: TGTGCCAGCAGTCTTGGGGGGGGGCCCTCCTTCGAGCAGTACTTC. This rearrangement joins TRBV12-3 or TRBV12-4 to TRBJ2-7; tentatively, D is TRBD2 (7 bases). This CDR3 contains 15 residues.

The sample holds many counts of this clonotype. V gene TRBV12-3 or TRBV12-4 combines with J gene TRBJ1-6; D possibly corresponds to TRBD1 (5 bases). The CDR3 has 14 residues. Trimming removed 6 bases at V and 9 bases at J, with 15 bases between. Written as DNA, the CDR3 is TGTGCCAGCAGACTCAACCCCGACAGTTCACCCCTCCACTTT. Amino acids: CASRLNPDSSPLHF.

This chain uses TRBV5-1 with TRBJ1-5; D is uncertain. The germline V gene encodes CDR1 SGHRS and CDR2 YFSETQ. The length of the CDR3 is 14 residues. V was cut by 2 bases and J by 3 bases, with 9 bases left in between. In nucleotides, the CDR3 is TGCGCCAGCAGCTTAGACGGGCACAATCAGCCCCAGCATTTT. This gives the protein CASSLDGHNQPQHF. The full variable domain, in which reference TRBV5-1 and TRBJ1-5 provide the parts outside the CDR3, is KAGVTQTPRYLIKTRGQQVTLSCSPISGHRSVSWYQQTPGQGLQFLFEYFSETQRNKGNFPGRFSGRQFSNSRSEMNVSTLELGDSALYLCASSLDGHNQPQHFGDGTRLSIL.

This clonotype was counted many times. The genes are TRBV5-6 and TRBJ1-1, with D maybe TRBD1 (5 bases). V was cut by 2 bases and J by 1 base, with 12 bases left in between. From germline, CDR1 is SGHDT and CDR2 YYEEEE. The CDR3 has 15 residues. CDR3 nucleotides: TGTGCCAGCAGCTTCATTGGGGCAGGGAACACTGAAGCTTTCTTT. Translating it yields CASSFIGAGNTEAFF.

This clonotype appeared many times. This chain connects TRBV5-1 to TRBJ1-2; D gene unclear. This CDR3 is built from 13 residues. Trimming pared 4 bases from V and 3 bases from J, leaving 10 bases between. The germline V gene encodes CDR1 SGHRS and CDR2 YFSETQ. This chain's CDR3 is CASSVGQHYGYTF. CDR3 DNA sequence: TGCGCCAGCAGCGTGGGCCAGCACTATGGCTACACCTTC.

Many counts were recorded for this clonotype. V is TRBV28 and J is TRBJ1-4, with 7 bases lining up with TRBD1. The CDR3 runs to 13 residues. Germline V gives CDR1 MDHEN, CDR2 SYDVKM. The ends lost 8 bases at V and 7 bases at J; junction bases unmatched: 7. CDR3 sequence: CASADRAAEKLFF. The CDR3 region has the DNA TGTGCCAGCGCCGACAGGGCCGCTGAAAAACTGTTTTTT.

This clonotype has only a few counts. The chain links TRBV6-5 to TRBJ1-3, with D hard to call. The CDR3 contains 15 residues. The germline V gene encodes CDR1 MNHEY and CDR2 SVGAGI. V gave up 3 bases and J gave up 0 bases, with 9 bases separating them. CDR3 in DNA: TGTGCCAGCAGTTATCGACGGTCCTCTGGAAACACCATATATTTT. This gives the protein CASSYRRSSGNTIYF.

Ten or more counts support this clonotype. The chain recombines TRBV29-1 with TRBJ1-6; D call uncertain. CDR3 length: 13 amino acids. The ends were cut back, 6 bases at V and 6 bases at J, with 12 bases in the middle. Germline V gene lookup returns CDR1 SQVTM and CDR2 ANQGSEA. CDR3 coding DNA: TGCAGCGTCGCGGGAACCAGTAATTCACCCCTCCACTTT. Translating it yields CSVAGTSNSPLHF.

The rearrangement links TRBV15 to TRBJ2-2; 11 bases align to TRBD2. This CDR3 is 15 amino acids long. With 1 base clipped from V and 5 bases from J, the junction kept 0 bases outside the gene matches. CDR1 and CDR2 (germline): LNHNV, YYDKDF (reference sequence). The chain's CDR3 is CATSRGLAGTGELFF. DNA for the CDR3: TGTGCCACCAGCAGAGGACTAGCGGGGACCGGGGAGCTGTTTTTT.

This clonotype was counted ten times or more. This rearrangement joins TRBV11-2 to TRBJ2-5; TRBD1 might be the D (6 bases). Trimming left V 5 bases short and J 6 bases short, with 13 bases between. The CDR3 length is 13 residues. Germline V lookup: CDR1 SGHAT, CDR2 FQNNGV. The CDR3 region is CASSVNREKTQYF. CDR3 in DNA: TGTGCCAGCAGCGTTAACAGGGAGAAGACCCAGTACTTC.

This clonotype was counted many times. This chain joins TRBV20-1 and TRBJ2-3; D not certain. CDR3 size: 13 residues. Germline V gene lookup returns CDR1 DFQATT and CDR2 SNEGSKA (reference sequence). Trimming took off 2 bases at V and 2 bases at J, with 8 bases between the two ends. CDR3 nucleotides: TGCAGTGCTAGAAATCACTTCACAGATACGCAGTATTTT. Protein: CSARNHFTDTQYF.

This clonotype was counted between two and nine times. This chain uses TRBV28 with TRBJ1-2; a possible D gene is TRBD1 (6 bases). This CDR3 has 15 residues. Germline values: CDR1 MDHEN, CDR2 SYDVKM. Deletions cut 5 bases from V and 4 bases from J, with 17 bases between. The CDR3 protein is CASSPTGGASYGYTF. In DNA, the CDR3 is TGTGCCAGCAGTCCCACGGGGGGCGCGAGCTATGGCTACACCTTC.

At least ten counts were recorded for this clonotype. V and J are TRBV6-1 and TRBJ2-3; 8 positions match TRBD1. The CDR3 runs to 18 residues. The germline V gene has CDR1 MNHNS and CDR2 SASEGT. Unmatched junction bases numbered 15, after V lost 5 bases and J lost 2 bases. CDR3: CASSKDLLTGVYTDTQYF. The CDR3 DNA follows: TGTGCCAGCAGTAAAGATCTCCTGACAGGGGTGTACACAGATACGCAGTATTTT.

The rearrangement uses TRBV11-2 and TRBJ2-1, with 12 bases matching TRBD2. Per germline, CDR1 SGHAT and CDR2 FQNNGV. V trimming: 1 base; J trimming: 4 bases; junction bases outside the gene matches: 2. CDR3 size: 16 residues. The CDR3 region is CASSLGTSGVYNEQFF. In DNA, the CDR3 is TGTGCCAGCAGCTTAGGGACTAGCGGGGTATACAATGAGCAGTTCTTC.